A selection of T cell receptor beta chains follows, all from one sample in a study of a mutant IDH1 vaccine in newly diagnosed glioma. The assay was immunoSEQ multiplex PCR, and TCRdb's table has in-frame clones only and misses some. The sample lists around 130,000 clones; around 80% were seen once. Antigens of these TCRs are unknown. The input for sequencing was PBMCs, taken from a glioma patient whose treatment included an IDH1 peptide vaccine. The source is a man aged 40-49 years with glioma. Both conserved end residues are trimmed from each CDR3.

TRBJ2-7	TRBV5-6	ASSLGLNSYEQY
TRBJ2-2	TRBV7-2	ASSPTGASGELF
TRBJ1-4	TRBV5-1	ASSLGQGATEKLF
TRBJ2-7	TRBV19	ASSISSGNSYEQY
TRBJ2-7	TRBV6-5	ASRRGNYEQY
TRBJ2-1	TRBV25-1	ASSDMRLAAYNEQF
TRBJ1-3	TRBV18	ASSPPGTSGNTIY
TRBJ2-1	TRBV11-2	ASSITPEQF
TRBJ2-3	TRBV7-2	ASSLAAGDGTDTQY
TRBJ2-2	TRBV7-9	ASSFLAATGELF
TRBJ2-1	TRBV7-2	ASSFSKSYNEQF
TRBJ1-2	TRBV25-1	ASKRANYGYT
TRBJ2-3	TRBV10-1	ASSPSGATDTQY
TRBJ2-1	TRBV7-6	ASSLSRSYNEQF
TRBJ2-1	TRBV21-1	ASSKFQFWTSGRDNEQF
TRBJ1-1	TRBV7-9	ASLSGTVNTEAF
TRBJ1-1	TRBV25-1	ASSEYILWAPGGTEAF
TRBJ1-5	TRBV2	ASSEEMGNQPQH
TRBJ2-6	TRBV18	ASSPQNRGLGANVLT
TRBJ2-3	TRBV7-2	ASSPDRTDTQY
TRBJ1-5	TRBV6-1	ASSEVQNQPQH
TRBJ1-5	TRBV25-1	ASQGPGQPQH